This is a list of T cell receptor beta chains from one sample in a study of tissue T cells after allogeneic stem cell transplantation. Data came from immunoSEQ multiplex PCR; TCRdb stores just in-frame clones and leaves some out. The table records about 700 clones, about 43% of them present only once. This specimen was descending colon tissue, taken at autopsy. These receptors all stem from a female patient aged 40-70 years with steroid-refractory graft-versus-host disease after an allogeneic stem cell transplant. Some T cells may originate from the graft donor. Both conserved end residues are trimmed from each CDR3. The D gene is left open where the match is weak.

D,V,CDR3
.,TRBV6-1,ASSEVELNTEAF
.,TRBV30,AWSVHSVNYGYT
TRBD2,TRBV3-1/TRBV3-2,ASSPGLADPYEQY
.,TRBV27,ASSLRGTDTQY
.,TRBV11-2,ASSLGTDYEQY
.,TRBV6-5,ASSYSKNLGGQY
.,TRBV5-1,ASSPPDRGYEQY
TRBD2,TRBV4-2,ASSLLSGGTFYEQY
.,TRBV18,ASSRGHNNQPQH
.,TRBV15,ATSRDSTSLYNEQF
TRBD1,TRBV18,ASSTGGGTEAF
TRBD1,TRBV4-2,ASSQRDRVYGYT
.,TRBV3-1/TRBV3-2,ASSRFGGLSSYNSPLH
TRBD1,TRBV6-5,ASRSRTGKYGYT
.,TRBV7-2,ASSPRWEAAGELF
.,TRBV5-4,ASSPFGGSEQY
TRBD1,TRBV6-4,ASSPGQGYSGANVLT